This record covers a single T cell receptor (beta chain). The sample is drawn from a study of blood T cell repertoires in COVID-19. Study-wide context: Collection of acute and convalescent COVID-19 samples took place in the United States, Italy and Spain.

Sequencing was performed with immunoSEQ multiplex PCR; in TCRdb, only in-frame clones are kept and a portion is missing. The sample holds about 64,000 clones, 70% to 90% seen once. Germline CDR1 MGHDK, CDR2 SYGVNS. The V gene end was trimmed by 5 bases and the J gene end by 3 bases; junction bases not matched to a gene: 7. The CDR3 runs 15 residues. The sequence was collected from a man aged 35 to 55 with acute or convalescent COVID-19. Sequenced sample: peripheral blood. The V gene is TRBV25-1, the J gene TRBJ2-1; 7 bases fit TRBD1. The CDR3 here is CASSPPQGIYNEQFF. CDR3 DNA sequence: TGTGCCAGCAGTCCACCACAGGGGATCTACAATGAGCAGTTCTTC.